Each of the 4 T cell receptor beta chains below was sequenced from the same sample in a study of cytomegalovirus exposure and HLA in healthy donors. Amplification used 60 Vbeta primers and 13 Jbeta primers. Using immunoSEQ multiplex PCR, the repertoire was profiled, and TCRdb retains in-frame clones only, with some absent. The sample gives 200,000 to 250,000 clones, approximately 90% of which show up once; about 1% is in the top ten. Material for sequencing was PBMCs. All receptors come from a woman aged 18-29 years in good health and CMV-seronegative.

The table lists this clone with a count of one. The CDR3 DNA sequence: TGTGCCAGCAGCCCACTTGGGGTCACAGGCTGGGAAAAACTGTTTTTT. Protein: CASSPLGVTGWEKLFF. The V call is TRBV9, the J call TRBJ1-4; tentative D call: TRBD1 (5 bases). The CDR3 totals 16 residues. Trimming pared 4 bases from V and 8 bases from J, leaving 21 bases between. Germline V gene lookup returns CDR1 SGDLS and CDR2 YYNGEE.

This clone is a singleton in its sample. Mismatch with germline at one junction end may stem from a read error. J is TRBJ2-1 and V is TRBV4-1; D unclear. In germline, CDR1 is MGHRA, CDR2 YSYEKL. The CDR3 is 13 residues long. CDR3 region: CASSQEERLVAIF. CDR3 in DNA: TGCGCCAGCAGCCAAGAAGAAAGACTCGTGGCGATCTTC.

The gene calls are TRBV6-5 and TRBJ1-5, with 7 bases matching TRBD1. The trim removed 6 bases at V and 3 bases at J, leaving 5 bases unmatched. Per germline, CDR1 MNHEY and CDR2 SVGAGI. CDR3 length equals 14 residues. CDR3: CASRDTGDNQPQHF. In nucleotides, the CDR3 is TGTGCCAGCAGGGACACAGGGGACAATCAGCCCCAGCATTTT.

The genes are TRBV11-3 and TRBJ2-3; 7 nucleotides agree with TRBD1. Germline CDR1 SGHNT, CDR2 YENEEA. V was clipped by 6 bases and J by 1 base; unmatched bases: 4. The CDR3 sequence is 14 residues long. In DNA, the CDR3 is TGTGCCAGCAGAACCGGGACAGGCACAGATACGCAGTATTTT. It encodes CASRTGTGTDTQYF.